This TCR beta chain was found in a study of glioma-infiltrating T cells. TCR alpha and beta CDR3 regions were amplified from RNA using iRepertoire nested multiplex PCR. Input was roughly 95-400 ng of tissue mRNA or PBMC total RNA. One entry per CDR3 protein, called by TCRdb with MiXCR from the multiplex PCR reads. The sample records under 150,000 distinct CDR3 sequences, about two fifths being singletons. Trimming left V 4 bases short and J 4 bases short, with 7 bases between. There are 13 residues in the CDR3. Germline assignment: CDR1 KGHDR and CDR2 SFDVKD. This clonotype was seen more than once but under ten times. The antigen remains undetermined. Regarding the study as a whole: Only very few CDR3 sequences appeared in both tissue and blood. Non-neoplastic patients had below-expected tissue-blood divergence, while all gliomas exceeded expectation.

The chain has TRBV24-1 and TRBJ1-5, with D unclear. The TCR sequence derives from a human donor with low-grade glioma or glioblastoma, undergoing nonglioma brain surgery, or in good health (not recorded which). Sequenced sample: glioma tissue, nonneoplastic brain tissue, or PBMCs (not recorded which). This CDR3 reads CATSEQKNQPQHF. The CDR3 DNA reads as TGTGCCACCAGTGAACAGAAGAATCAGCCCCAGCATTTT.